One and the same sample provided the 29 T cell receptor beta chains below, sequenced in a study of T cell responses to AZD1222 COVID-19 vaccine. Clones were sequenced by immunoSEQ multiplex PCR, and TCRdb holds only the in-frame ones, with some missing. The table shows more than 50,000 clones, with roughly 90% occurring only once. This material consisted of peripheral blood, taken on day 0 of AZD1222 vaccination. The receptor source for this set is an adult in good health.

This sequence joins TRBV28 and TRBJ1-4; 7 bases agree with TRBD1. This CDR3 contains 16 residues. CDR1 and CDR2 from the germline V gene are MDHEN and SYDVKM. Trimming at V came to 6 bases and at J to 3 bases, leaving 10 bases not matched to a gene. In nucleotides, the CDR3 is TGTGCCAGCAGCCCCAGGGGGTCATTGGCTAATGAAAAACTGTTTTTT. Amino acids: CASSPRGSLANEKLFF.

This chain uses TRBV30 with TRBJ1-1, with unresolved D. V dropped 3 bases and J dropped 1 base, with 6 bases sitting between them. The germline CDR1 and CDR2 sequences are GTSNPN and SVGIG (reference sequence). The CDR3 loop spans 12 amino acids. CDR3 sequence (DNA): TGTGCCTGGAGGACCGCGAACACTGAAGCTTTCTTT. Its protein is CAWRTANTEAFF.

The CDR3 reads CASSPRLAGPDSTGELFF. CDR3 DNA: TGTGCCAGCAGCCCCCGCCTAGCGGGACCCGATAGCACCGGGGAGCTGTTTTTT. This rearrangement joins TRBV9 to TRBJ2-2; 9 bases agree with TRBD2. With V trimmed by 4 bases and J by 4 bases, 14 bases remained unmatched. The germline CDR1 and CDR2 sequences are SGDLS and YYNGEE. CDR3 size: 18 residues.

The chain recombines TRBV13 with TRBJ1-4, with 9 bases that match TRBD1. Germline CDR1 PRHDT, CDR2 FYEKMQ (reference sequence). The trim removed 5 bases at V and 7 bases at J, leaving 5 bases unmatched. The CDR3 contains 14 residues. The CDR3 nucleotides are TGTGCCAGCAGCCCACAGGGGGCCGGTGAAAAACTGTTTTTT. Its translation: CASSPQGAGEKLFF.

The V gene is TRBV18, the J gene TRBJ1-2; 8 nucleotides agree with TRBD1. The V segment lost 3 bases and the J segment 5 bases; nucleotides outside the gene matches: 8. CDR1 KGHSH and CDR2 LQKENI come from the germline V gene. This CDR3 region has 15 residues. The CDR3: CASSPTGGMRYGYTF. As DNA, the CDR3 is TGTGCCAGCTCACCCACAGGGGGAATGAGGTATGGCTACACCTTC. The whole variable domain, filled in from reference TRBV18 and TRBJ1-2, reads NAGVMQNPRHLVRRRGQEARLRCSPMKGHSHVYWYRQLPEEGLKFMVYLQKENIIDESGMPKERFSAEFPKEGPSILRIQQVVRGDSAAYFCASSPTGGMRYGYTFGSGTRLTVV.

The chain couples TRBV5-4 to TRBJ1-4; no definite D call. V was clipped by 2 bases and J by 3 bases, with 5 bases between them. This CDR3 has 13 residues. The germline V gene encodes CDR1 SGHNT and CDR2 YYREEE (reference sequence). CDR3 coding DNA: TGTGCCAGCAGCTTCTCGCCTAATGAAAAACTGTTTTTT. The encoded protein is CASSFSPNEKLFF. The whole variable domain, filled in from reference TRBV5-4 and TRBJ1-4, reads ETGVTQSPTHLIKTRGQQVTLRCSSQSGHNTVSWYQQALGQGPQFIFQYYREEENGRGNFPPRFSGLQFPNYSSELNVNALELDDSALYLCASSFSPNEKLFFGSGTQLSVL.

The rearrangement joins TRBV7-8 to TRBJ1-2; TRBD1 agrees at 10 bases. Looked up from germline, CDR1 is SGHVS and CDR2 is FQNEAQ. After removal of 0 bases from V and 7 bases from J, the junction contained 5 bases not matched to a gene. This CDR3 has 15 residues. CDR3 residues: CASSLASGTGVGYTF. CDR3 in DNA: TGTGCCAGCAGCTTAGCGTCCGGGACAGGGGTTGGCTACACCTTC.

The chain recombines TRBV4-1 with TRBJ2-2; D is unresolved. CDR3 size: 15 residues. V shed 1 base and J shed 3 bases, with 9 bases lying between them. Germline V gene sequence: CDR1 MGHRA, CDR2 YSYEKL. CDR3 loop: CASSQAVSYTGELFF. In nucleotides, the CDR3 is TGCGCCAGCAGCCAAGCGGTATCCTACACCGGGGAGCTGTTTTTT.

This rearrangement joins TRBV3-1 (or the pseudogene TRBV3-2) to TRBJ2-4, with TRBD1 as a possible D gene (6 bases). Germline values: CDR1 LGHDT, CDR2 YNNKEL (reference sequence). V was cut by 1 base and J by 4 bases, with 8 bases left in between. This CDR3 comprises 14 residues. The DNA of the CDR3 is TGTGCCAGCAGCCAAGGGGGGCAAAAAAACATTCAGTACTTC. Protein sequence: CASSQGGQKNIQYF.

The CDR3 DNA sequence: TGTGCCAGCAGTAGTAGGGGAGGGGGGAACCTCTACAATGAGCAGTTCTTC. Protein product: CASSSRGGGNLYNEQFF. This rearrangement joins TRBV11-2 to TRBJ2-1; D is perhaps TRBD2 (7 bases). Germline CDR1 is SGHAT and CDR2 is FQNNGV. V was clipped by 6 bases and J by 3 bases, with 21 bases between them. This CDR3 spans 17 amino acids. The variable domain in full, with the rest retrieved from reference TRBV11-2 and TRBJ2-1, is EAGVAQSPRYKIIEKRQSVAFWCNPISGHATLYWYQQILGQGPKLLIQFQNNGVVDDSQLPKDRFSAERLKGVDSTLKIQPAKLEDSAVYLCASSSRGGGNLYNEQFFGPGTRLTVL.

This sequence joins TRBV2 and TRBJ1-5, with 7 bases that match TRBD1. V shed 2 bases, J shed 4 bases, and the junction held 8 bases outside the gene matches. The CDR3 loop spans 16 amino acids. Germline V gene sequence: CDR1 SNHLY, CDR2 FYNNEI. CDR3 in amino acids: CASSERGQGGNQPQHF. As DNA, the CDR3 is TGTGCCAGCAGTGAAAGGGGGCAGGGAGGAAATCAGCCCCAGCATTTT.

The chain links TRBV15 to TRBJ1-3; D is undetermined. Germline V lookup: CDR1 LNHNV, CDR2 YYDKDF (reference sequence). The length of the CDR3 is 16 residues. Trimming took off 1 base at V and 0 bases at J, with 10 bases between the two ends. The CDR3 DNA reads TGTGCCACCAGCAGAGTCGTAGGCAGCTCTGGAAACACCATATATTTT. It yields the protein CATSRVVGSSGNTIYF. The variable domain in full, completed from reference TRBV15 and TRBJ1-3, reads DAMVIQNPRYQVTQFGKPVTLSCSQTLNHNVMYWYQQKSSQAPKLLFHYYDKDFNNEADTPDNFQSRRPNTSFCFLDIRSPGLGDTAMYLCATSRVVGSSGNTIYFGEGSWLTVV.

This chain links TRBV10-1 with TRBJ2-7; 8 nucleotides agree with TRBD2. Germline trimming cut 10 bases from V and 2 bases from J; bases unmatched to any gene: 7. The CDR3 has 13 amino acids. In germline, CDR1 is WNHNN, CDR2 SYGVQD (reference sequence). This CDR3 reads CATLLADPYEQYF. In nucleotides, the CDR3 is TGCGCCACCCTACTAGCGGACCCCTACGAGCAGTACTTC.

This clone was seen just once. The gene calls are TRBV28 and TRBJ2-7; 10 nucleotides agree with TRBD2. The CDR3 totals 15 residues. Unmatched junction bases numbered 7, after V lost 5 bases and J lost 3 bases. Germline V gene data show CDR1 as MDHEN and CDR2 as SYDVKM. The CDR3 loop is CASSAAGGPVYEQYF. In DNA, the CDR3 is TGTGCCAGCAGTGCAGCGGGAGGGCCTGTCTACGAGCAGTACTTC.

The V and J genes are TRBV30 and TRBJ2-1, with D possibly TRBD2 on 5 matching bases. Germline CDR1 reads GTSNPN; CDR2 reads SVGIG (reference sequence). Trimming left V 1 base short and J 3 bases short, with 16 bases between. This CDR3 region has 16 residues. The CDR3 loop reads CAWSELSRGFYNEQFF. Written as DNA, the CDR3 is TGTGCCTGGAGTGAGTTGTCACGCGGGTTCTACAATGAGCAGTTCTTC.

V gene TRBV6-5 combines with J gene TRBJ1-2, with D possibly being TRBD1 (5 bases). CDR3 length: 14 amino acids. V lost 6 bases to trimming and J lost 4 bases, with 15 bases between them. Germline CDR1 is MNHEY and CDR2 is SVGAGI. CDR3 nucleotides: TGTGCCAGCAGAGGGGACCTCCACCTCTATGGCTACACCTTC. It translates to CASRGDLHLYGYTF.

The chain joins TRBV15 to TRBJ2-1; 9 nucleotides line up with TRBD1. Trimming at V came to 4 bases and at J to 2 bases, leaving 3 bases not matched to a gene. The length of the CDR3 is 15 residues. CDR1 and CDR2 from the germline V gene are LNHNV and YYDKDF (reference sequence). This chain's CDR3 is CATSTGTGTYNEQFF. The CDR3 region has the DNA TGTGCCACCAGCACCGGGACAGGGACCTACAATGAGCAGTTCTTC.

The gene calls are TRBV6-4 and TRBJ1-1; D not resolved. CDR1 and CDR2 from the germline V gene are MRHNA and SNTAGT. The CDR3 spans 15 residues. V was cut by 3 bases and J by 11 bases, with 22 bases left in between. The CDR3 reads CASSESPGPPAKAFF. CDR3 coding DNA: TGTGCCAGCAGTGAAAGCCCCGGGCCCCCTGCCAAGGCTTTCTTT.

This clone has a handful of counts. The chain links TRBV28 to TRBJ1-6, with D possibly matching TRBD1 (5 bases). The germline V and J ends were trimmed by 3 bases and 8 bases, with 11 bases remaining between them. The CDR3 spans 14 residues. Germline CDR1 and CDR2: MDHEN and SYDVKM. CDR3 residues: CASSFAGFDSPLHF. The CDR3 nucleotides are TGTGCCAGCAGTTTCGCAGGGTTCGATTCACCCCTCCACTTT.

DNA for the CDR3: TGTGCCAGCAGCCAAAAAGGCAGGAGCGGGAGGGCCGATACGCAGTATTTT. Amino acids: CASSQKGRSGRADTQYF. The chain links TRBV3-1 (or the pseudogene TRBV3-2) to TRBJ2-3, with TRBD2 matching over 10 bases. The CDR3 is 17 amino acids. Germline assignment: CDR1 LGHDT and CDR2 YNNKEL (reference sequence). V dropped 2 bases and J dropped 6; count of bases not matched to a gene: 11.

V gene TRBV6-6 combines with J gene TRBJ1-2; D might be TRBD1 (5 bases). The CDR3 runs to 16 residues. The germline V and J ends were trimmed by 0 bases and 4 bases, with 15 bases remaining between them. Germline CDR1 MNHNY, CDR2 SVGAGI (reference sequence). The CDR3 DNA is TGTGCCAGCAGTTACTCGAGAGGGGAGAGGAGCTATGGCTACACCTTC. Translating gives CASSYSRGERSYGYTF.

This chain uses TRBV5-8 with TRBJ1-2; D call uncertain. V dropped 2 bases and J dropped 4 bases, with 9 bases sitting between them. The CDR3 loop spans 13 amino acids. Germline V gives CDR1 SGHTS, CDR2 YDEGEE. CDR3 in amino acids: CASSFGSPYGYTF. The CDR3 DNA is TGTGCCAGCAGCTTCGGCAGTCCCTATGGCTACACCTTC.

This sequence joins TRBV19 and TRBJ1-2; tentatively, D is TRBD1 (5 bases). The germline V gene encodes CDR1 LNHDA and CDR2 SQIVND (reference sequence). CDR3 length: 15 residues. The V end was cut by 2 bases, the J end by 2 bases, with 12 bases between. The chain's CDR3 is CASSITTAYNYGYTF. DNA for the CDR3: TGTGCCAGTAGTATAACGACAGCCTACAACTATGGCTACACCTTC.

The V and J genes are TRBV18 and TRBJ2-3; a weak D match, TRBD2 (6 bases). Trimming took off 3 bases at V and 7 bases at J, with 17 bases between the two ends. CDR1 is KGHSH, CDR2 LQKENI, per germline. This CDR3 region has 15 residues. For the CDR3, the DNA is TGTGCCAGCTCACCTGACTCCCGGGACTTTTATACGCAGTATTTT. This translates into CASSPDSRDFYTQYF.

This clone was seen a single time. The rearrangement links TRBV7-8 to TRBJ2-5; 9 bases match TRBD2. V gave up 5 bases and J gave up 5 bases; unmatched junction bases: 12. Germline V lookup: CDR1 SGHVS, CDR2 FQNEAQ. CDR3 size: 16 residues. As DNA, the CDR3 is TGTGCCAGCAGCCGGCCCCCTGCGGGAGGGCTGGAGACCCAGTACTTC. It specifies CASSRPPAGGLETQYF.

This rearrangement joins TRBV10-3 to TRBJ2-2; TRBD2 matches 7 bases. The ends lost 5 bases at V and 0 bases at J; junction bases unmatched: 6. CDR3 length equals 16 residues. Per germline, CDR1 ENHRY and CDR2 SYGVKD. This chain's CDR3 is CAISTIAGSNTGELFF. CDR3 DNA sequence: TGTGCCATCAGTACCATAGCGGGCTCGAACACCGGGGAGCTGTTTTTT.

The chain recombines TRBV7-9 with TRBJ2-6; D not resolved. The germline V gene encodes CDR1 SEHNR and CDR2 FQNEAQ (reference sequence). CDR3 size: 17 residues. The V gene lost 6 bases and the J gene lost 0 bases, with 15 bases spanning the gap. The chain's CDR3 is CASSPRQASSGANVLTF. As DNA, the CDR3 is TGTGCCAGCAGTCCCCGCCAGGCAAGCTCTGGGGCCAACGTCCTGACTTTC. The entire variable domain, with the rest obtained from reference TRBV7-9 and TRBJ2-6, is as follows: DTGVSQNPRHKITKRGQNVTFRCDPISEHNRLYWYRQTLGQGPEFLTYFQNEAQLEKSRLLSDRFSAERPKGSFSTLEIQRTEQGDSAMYLCASSPRQASSGANVLTFGAGSRLTVL.

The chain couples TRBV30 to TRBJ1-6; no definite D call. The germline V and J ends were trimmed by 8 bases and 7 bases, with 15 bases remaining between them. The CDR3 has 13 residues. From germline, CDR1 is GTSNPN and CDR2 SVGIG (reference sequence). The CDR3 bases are TGTGCCATCCGGACCCAAGGAAATTCACCCCTCCACTTT. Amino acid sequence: CAIRTQGNSPLHF.

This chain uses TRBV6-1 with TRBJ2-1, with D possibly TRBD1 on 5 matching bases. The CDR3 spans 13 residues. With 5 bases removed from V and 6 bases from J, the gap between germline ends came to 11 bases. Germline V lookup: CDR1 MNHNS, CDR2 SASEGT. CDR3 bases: TGTGCCAGCAGTTTACGACAGCTCAATGAGCAGTTCTTC. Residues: CASSLRQLNEQFF.